Listed below are T cell receptor beta chains from one sample, sequenced in a study of T cell responses to AZD1222 COVID-19 vaccine. Sequenced by immunoSEQ multiplex PCR; TCRdb stores in-frame clones only, minus some. The sample includes 90,000 to 130,000 clones, roughly 90% of them seen just once. Source: peripheral blood, taken 28 days after the second AZD1222 dose. Source of these receptors: an adult who received the AZD1222 COVID-19 vaccine. CDR3s include the opening cysteine and the closing phenylalanine or tryptophan. The size field is filled for only some rows; it gives once, few, many or a size class.

v_call clone_size cdr3_aa
TRBV3-1/TRBV3-2 - CASTLLGGEDGYTF
TRBV5-6 once CASSLEQPYYGYTF
TRBV11-3 - CASSPEWRNTEAFF
TRBV28 - CASSPTPGQDGSPLHF
TRBV18 - CASSNQRTGDGNTIYF
TRBV29-1 - CSVEGGQDRRYGYTF
TRBV7-3 - CASSLGGGQETQYF
TRBV7-8 - CASSLGRIANYGYTF
TRBV4-1 - CASSRGQDVGELFF
TRBV14 once CASSRRVVGQPQHF
TRBV24-1 - CATSDGTGGNLEQFF
TRBV7-9 - CASERDSNSPLHF
TRBV15 once CATSRGLQGREAFF
TRBV23-1 - CASSQRGSEKLFF